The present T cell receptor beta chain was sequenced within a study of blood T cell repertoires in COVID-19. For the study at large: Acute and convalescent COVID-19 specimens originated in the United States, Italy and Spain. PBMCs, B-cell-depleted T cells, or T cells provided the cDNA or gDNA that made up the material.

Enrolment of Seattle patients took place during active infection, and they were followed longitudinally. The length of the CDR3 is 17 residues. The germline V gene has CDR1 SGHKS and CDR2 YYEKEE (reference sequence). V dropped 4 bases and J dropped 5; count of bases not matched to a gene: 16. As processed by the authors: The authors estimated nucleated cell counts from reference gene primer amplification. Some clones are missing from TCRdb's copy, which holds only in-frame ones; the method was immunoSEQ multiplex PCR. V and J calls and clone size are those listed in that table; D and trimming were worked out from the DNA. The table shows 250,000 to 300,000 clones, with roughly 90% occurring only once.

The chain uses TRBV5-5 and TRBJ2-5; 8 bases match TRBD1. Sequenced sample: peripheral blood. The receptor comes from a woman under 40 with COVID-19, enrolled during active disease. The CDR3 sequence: CASSVKLRDRIRETQYF. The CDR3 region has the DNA TGTGCCAGCAGCGTAAAATTACGGGACAGGATTCGGGAGACCCAGTACTTC.